The present TCR beta chain was sequenced within a study of CD8+ T cells in alopecia areata. At the level of the study: Twice a day, 5 to 10 mg of oral tofacitinib was administered to treated patients.

The treatment here: oral pan-JAK inhibitor, 5-10 mg twice daily. cDNA reverse transcribed from extracted RNA served as the sequencing template. Sequencing used immunoSEQ multiplex PCR; TCRdb keeps in-frame clones, though not all of them. Of 50,000 to 65,000 clones listed, 46% are singletons. Of note for this clone: One junction end disagrees with the germline gene, perhaps due to a read error.

This CDR3 contains 15 residues. Germline V gene data show CDR1 as MGHRA and CDR2 as YSYEKL. The starting material was CD8+ T cells sorted from blood, obtained at approximately week 36, from a patient treated with tofacitinib. The chain couples TRBV4-1 to TRBJ1-5; D gene ambiguous. The receptor's source is a human donor with alopecia areata. The CDR3 DNA reads TGTGCCAGCAGCCAAGAAGAGAATAGCAATCAGCCCCAGCATTTT. This encodes CASSQEENSNQPQHF.